The clone carrying this TCR beta chain has only a few counts. Its antigen is unidentified. The data stem from a study of vaccination and CD4 T cells after COVID-19. For the study at large: By nasal swab PCR, the convalescent patients were SARS-CoV-2 positive, with several mild cases and one severe.

Treatment denoted: roughly ten-day PBMC culture with coronavirus spike peptide pools or control peptides (ViraFEST assay). Investigators isolated CD4+ T cells by negative selection after around ten days of culture. Looked up from germline, CDR1 is MDHEN and CDR2 is SYDVKM. This CDR3 comprises 14 residues. The V gene end was trimmed by 2 bases and the J gene end by 3 bases; junction bases not matched to a gene: 2. Researchers used the Oncomine TCR Beta short-read assay to sequence DNA from cultured CD4+ T cells. Genomic DNA was taken out of cultured CD4+ T cells by extraction. A single record per CDR3 protein comes from TCRdb applying MiXCR to the PCR reads. This table holds around 15,000 distinct CDR3 sequences, 50% to 65% found once.

The chain links TRBV28 to TRBJ1-2, with TRBD1 identical over 8 bases. The sample in question was CD4+ T cells from blood, cultured in vitro, obtained before SARS-CoV-2 vaccination. The sequence was obtained from a human donor who had recovered from COVID-19. The CDR3 coding sequence is TGTGCCAGCAGTTTAACGGGACAGGACTATGGCTACACCTTC. As protein: CASSLTGQDYGYTF.